The clone carrying this T cell receptor (beta chain) was counted only a few times. This record comes from a study of blood T cell repertoires in COVID-19. Study-wide context: Whether acute or convalescent, the COVID-19 samples came from the United States, Italy and Spain. Sources were T cells, B-cell-depleted T cells, or PBMCs; the material itself was cDNA or gDNA.

CDR3 size: 14 residues. V gave up 2 bases and J gave up 2 bases, with 10 bases separating them. The germline CDR1 and CDR2 sequences are LGHNA and YSLEER. Original processing notes: How many nucleated cells were present was estimated from reference gene primer amplification. Sequenced by immunoSEQ multiplex PCR; TCRdb stores in-frame clones only, minus some. The DNA was the basis for D and trimming; V, J and clone size are from that table. The data show fewer than 250,000 clones, around 80% seen once. The TCR sequence derives from a woman between 40 and 50 years old with acute or convalescent COVID-19. The sample consisted of peripheral blood. This chain joins TRBV4-3 and TRBJ2-7; a weak D match, TRBD1 (5 bases). The CDR3 coding sequence is TGCGCCAGCAGCCAATTTGCAGGGACCTACGAGCAGTACTTC. Protein product: CASSQFAGTYEQYF.